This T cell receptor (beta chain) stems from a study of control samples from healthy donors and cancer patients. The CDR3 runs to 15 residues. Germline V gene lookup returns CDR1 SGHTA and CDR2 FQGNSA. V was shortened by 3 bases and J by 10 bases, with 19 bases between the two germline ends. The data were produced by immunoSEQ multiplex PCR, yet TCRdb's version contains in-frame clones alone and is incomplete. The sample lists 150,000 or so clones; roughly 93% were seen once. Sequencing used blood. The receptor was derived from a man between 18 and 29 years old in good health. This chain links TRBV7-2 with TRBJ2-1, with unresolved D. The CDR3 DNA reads TGTGCCAGCAGCTTTCAACCACTTTCCACCATCGAGCAGTTCTTC. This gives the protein CASSFQPLSTIEQFF. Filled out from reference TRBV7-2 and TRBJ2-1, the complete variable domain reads GAGVSQSPSNKVTEKGKDVELRCDPISGHTALYWYRQSLGQGLEFLIYFQGNSAPDKSGLPSDRFSAERTGGSVSTLTIQRTQQEDSAVYLCASSFQPLSTIEQFFGPGTRLTVL.